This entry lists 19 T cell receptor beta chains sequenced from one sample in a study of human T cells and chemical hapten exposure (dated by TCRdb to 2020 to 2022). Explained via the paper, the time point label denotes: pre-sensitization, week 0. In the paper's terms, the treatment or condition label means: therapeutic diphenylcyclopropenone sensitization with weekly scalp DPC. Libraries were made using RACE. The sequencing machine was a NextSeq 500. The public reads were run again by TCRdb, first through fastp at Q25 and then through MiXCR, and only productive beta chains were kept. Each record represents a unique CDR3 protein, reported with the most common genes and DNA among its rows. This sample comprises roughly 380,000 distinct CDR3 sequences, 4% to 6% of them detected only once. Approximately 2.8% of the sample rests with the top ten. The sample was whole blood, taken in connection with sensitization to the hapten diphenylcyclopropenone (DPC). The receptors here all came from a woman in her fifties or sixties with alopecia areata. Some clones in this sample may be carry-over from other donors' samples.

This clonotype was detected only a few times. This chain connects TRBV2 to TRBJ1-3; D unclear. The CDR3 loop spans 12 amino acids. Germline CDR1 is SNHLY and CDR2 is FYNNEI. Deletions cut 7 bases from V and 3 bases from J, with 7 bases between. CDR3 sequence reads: CASTALGNTIYF. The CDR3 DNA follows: TGTGCCAGCACCGCGCTTGGAAACACCATATATTTT.

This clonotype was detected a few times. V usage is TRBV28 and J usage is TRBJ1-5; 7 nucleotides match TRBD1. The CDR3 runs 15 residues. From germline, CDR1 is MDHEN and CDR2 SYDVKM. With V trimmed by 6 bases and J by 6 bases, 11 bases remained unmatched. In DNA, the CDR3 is TGTGCCAGCAGCAACCGACAGGGTAGGGGTCAGCCCCAGCATTTT. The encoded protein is CASSNRQGRGQPQHF.

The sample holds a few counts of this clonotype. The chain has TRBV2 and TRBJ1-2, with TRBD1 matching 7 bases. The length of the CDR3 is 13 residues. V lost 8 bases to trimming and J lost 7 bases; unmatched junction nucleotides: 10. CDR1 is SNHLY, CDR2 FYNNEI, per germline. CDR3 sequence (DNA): TGTGCCAGCGGGGCGGGACAGACGAGTGGCTACACCTTC. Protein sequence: CASGAGQTSGYTF. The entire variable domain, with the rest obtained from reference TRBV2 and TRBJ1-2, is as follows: EPEVTQTPSHQVTQMGQEVILRCVPISNHLYFYWYRQILGQKVEFLVSFYNNEISEKSEIFDDQFSVERPDGSNFTLKIRSTKLEDSAMYFCASGAGQTSGYTFGSGTRLTVV.

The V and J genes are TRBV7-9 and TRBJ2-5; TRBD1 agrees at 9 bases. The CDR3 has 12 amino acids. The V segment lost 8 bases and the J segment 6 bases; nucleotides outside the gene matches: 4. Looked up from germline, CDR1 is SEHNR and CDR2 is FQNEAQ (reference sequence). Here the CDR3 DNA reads TGTGCCAGCGGAGACAGGGGGAAGACCCAGTACTTC. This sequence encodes CASGDRGKTQYF.

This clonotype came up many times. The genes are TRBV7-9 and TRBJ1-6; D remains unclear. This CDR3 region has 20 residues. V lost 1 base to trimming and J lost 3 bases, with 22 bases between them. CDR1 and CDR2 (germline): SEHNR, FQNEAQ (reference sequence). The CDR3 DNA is TGTGCCAGCAGCTTAGGGGGAATGGATGTGACGGACCTCTATAATTCACCCCTCCACTTT. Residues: CASSLGGMDVTDLYNSPLHF.

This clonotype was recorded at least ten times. The CDR3 sequence: CASSAGGGSYNEQFF. The CDR3 DNA is TGTGCCAGCAGCGCAGGAGGGGGCTCCTACAATGAGCAGTTCTTC. The J gene is TRBJ2-1, the V gene TRBV5-5; the D call may be TRBD1 or TRBD2 (6 bases each). The germline V and J ends were trimmed by 4 bases and 0 bases, with 11 bases remaining between them. CDR1 is SGHKS and CDR2 is YYEKEE in the germline V gene (reference sequence). CDR3 length equals 15 residues.

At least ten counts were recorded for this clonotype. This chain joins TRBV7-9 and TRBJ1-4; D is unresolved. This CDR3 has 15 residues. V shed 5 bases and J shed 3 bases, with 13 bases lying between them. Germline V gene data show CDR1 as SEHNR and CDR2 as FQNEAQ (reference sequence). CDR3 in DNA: TGTGCCAGCAGCCCGGGTCCTCAGGCTAATGAAAAACTGTTTTTT. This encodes CASSPGPQANEKLFF.

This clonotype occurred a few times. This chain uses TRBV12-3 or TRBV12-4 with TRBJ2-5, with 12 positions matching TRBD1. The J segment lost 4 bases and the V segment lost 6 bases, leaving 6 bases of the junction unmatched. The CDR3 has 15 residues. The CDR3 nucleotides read TGTGCCAGCAGAGCCGGGACAGGGGGCGCAGAGACCCAGTACTTC. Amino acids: CASRAGTGGAETQYF.

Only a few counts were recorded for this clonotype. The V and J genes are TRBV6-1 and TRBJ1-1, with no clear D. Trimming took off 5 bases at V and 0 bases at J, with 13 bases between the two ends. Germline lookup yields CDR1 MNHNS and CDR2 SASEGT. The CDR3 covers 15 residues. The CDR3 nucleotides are TGTGCCAGCAGTTCCCTAACTGGGATGAACACTGAAGCTTTCTTT. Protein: CASSSLTGMNTEAFF.

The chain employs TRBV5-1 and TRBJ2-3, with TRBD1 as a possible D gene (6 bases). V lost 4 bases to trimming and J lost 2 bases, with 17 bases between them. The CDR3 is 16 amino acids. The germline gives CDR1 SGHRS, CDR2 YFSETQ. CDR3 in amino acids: CASSGRGQLLTDTQYF. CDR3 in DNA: TGCGCCAGCAGCGGAAGAGGACAGCTTCTCACAGATACGCAGTATTTT.

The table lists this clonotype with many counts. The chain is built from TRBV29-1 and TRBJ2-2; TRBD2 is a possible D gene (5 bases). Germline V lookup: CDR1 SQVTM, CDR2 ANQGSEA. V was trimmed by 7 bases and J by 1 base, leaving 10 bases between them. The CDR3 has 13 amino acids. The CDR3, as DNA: TGCAGCGCTTACCGGGAGAACACCGGGGAGCTGTTTTTT. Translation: CSAYRENTGELFF.

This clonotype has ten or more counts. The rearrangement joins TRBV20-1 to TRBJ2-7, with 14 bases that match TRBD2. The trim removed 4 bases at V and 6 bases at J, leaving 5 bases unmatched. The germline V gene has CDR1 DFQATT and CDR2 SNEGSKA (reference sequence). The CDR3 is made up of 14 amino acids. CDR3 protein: CSATWTSGRTEQYF. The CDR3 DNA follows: TGCAGTGCTACATGGACTAGCGGGAGGACCGAGCAGTACTTC.

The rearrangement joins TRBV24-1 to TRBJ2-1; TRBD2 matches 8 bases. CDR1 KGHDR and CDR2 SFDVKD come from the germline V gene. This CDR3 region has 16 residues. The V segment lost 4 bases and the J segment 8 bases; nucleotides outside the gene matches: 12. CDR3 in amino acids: CATSESTGTRWDEQFF. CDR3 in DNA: TGTGCCACCAGTGAGTCGACGGGGACTAGGTGGGATGAGCAGTTCTTC.

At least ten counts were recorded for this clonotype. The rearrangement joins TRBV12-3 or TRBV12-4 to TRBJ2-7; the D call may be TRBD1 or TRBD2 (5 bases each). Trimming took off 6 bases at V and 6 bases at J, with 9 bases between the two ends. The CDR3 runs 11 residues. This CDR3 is CASSPGTEQYF. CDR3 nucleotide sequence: TGTGCCAGCAGCCCAGGGACCGAGCAGTACTTC.

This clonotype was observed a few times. The CDR3 spells CASSDGGLAALGEQFF. DNA of the CDR3: TGTGCCAGCAGTGATGGGGGACTAGCGGCCCTCGGGGAGCAGTTCTTC. The chain recombines TRBV2 with TRBJ2-1; 11 bases fit TRBD2. This CDR3 region has 16 residues. The trim removed 3 bases at V and 10 bases at J, leaving 11 bases unmatched. Germline CDR1 SNHLY, CDR2 FYNNEI.

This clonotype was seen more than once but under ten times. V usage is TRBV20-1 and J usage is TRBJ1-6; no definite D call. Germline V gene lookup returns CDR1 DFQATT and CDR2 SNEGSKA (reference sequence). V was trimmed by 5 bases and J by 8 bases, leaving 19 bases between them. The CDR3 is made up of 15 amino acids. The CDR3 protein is CSARPGPRAHSPLHF. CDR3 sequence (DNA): TGCAGTGCTCGCCCCGGACCTAGGGCACATTCACCCCTCCACTTT.

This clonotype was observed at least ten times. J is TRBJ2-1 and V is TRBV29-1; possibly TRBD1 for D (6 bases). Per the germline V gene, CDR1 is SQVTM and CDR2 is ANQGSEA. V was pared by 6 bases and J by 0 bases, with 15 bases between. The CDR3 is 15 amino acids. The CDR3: CSVTPGHSSYNEQFF. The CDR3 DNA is TGCAGCGTGACACCGGGACATAGCTCCTACAATGAGCAGTTCTTC.

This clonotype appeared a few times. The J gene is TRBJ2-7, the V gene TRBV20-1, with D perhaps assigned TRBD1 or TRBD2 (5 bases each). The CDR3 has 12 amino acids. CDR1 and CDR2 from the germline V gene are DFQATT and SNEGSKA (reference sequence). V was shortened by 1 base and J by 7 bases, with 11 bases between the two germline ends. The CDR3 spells CSARVWGFEQYF. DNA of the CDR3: TGCAGTGCTAGAGTCTGGGGGTTTGAGCAGTACTTC.

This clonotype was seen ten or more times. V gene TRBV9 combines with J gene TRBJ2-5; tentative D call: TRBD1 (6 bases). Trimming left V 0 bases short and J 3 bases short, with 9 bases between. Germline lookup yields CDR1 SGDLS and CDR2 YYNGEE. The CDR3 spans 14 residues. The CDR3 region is CASSVGDTKETQYF. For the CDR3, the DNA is TGTGCCAGCAGCGTAGGGGACACTAAAGAGACCCAGTACTTC.